A single sample is the source of the 18 T cell receptor beta chains below, sequenced in a study of control samples from healthy donors and cancer patients. Sequencing used immunoSEQ multiplex PCR; TCRdb keeps in-frame clones, though not all of them. The table shows tens of thousands of clones, with about nine tenths occurring only once. Sequences were obtained from PBMCs. These receptors were collected from a man between 60 and 75 years old with colorectal cancer.

J is TRBJ2-3 and V is TRBV11-3, with D uncertain. The CDR3 has 14 amino acids. Germline loops: CDR1 SGHNT, CDR2 YENEEA. Trimming took off 0 bases at V and 4 bases at J, with 8 bases between the two ends. The CDR3 coding sequence is TGTGCCAGCAGCTTAGATCGGGCCGCAGATACGCAGTATTTT. Translating it yields CASSLDRAADTQYF.

V gene TRBV20-1 combines with J gene TRBJ1-4; D gene unclear. The CDR3 contains 13 residues. The V end was cut by 3 bases, the J end by 3 bases, with 8 bases between. Germline V gene data show CDR1 as DFQATT and CDR2 as SNEGSKA (reference sequence). CDR3 in DNA: TGCAGTGCTAGTAAGGGAGCTAATGAAAAACTGTTTTTT. As protein: CSASKGANEKLFF.

The DNA for the CDR3 is TGTGCCAGCAGCCCGCTGGGGGCTGGGGCCAACGTCCTGACTTTC. This gives the protein CASSPLGAGANVLTF. This chain links TRBV9 with TRBJ2-6, with D tentatively TRBD1 or TRBD2 (5 bases each). V dropped 4 bases and J dropped 2 bases, with 10 bases sitting between them. This CDR3 comprises 15 residues. Germline loops: CDR1 SGDLS, CDR2 YYNGEE.

The CDR3 DNA sequence: TGTGCCAGCAGTTTATGGGGAAGGGTCCTAGCGGGCCCCCAAGAGACCCAGTACTTC. Amino acids: CASSLWGRVLAGPQETQYF. V and J are TRBV28 and TRBJ2-5, with 8 positions matching TRBD2. The germline CDR1 and CDR2 sequences are MDHEN and SYDVKM. The CDR3 length is 19 residues. V was pared by 0 bases and J by 1 base, with 13 bases of the junction left unmatched.

The CDR3 region is CASSYGTGQPQHF. The CDR3 DNA follows: TGTGCCAGCAGCTACGGGACGGGTCAGCCCCAGCATTTT. This rearrangement joins TRBV6-5 to TRBJ1-5; D might be TRBD1 (5 bases). The length of the CDR3 is 13 residues. Germline V gene data show CDR1 as MNHEY and CDR2 as SVGAGI. V lost 6 bases and J 6 bases, leaving 12 bases between the germline ends.

The chain combines TRBV7-9 with TRBJ2-7; D unclear. Germline V gene sequence: CDR1 SEHNR, CDR2 FQNEAQ (reference sequence). This CDR3 is built from 12 residues. V dropped 0 bases and J dropped 6 bases, with 6 bases sitting between them. CDR3 residues: CASSLAAIEQYF. The CDR3 DNA follows: TGTGCCAGCAGCTTAGCGGCCATCGAGCAGTACTTC.

This chain joins TRBV29-1 and TRBJ2-5; TRBD2 agrees at 9 bases. J was trimmed by 5 bases and V by 5 bases; bases with no gene match: 9. CDR1 and CDR2 (germline): SQVTM, ANQGSEA. The CDR3 loop spans 14 amino acids. CDR3 sequence reads: CSVSGLADSETQYF. The DNA of the CDR3 is TGCAGCGTTTCGGGACTAGCAGATAGTGAGACCCAGTACTTC. Looking up the rest from reference TRBV29-1 and TRBJ2-5 gives the full variable domain: SAVISQKPSRDICQRGTSLTIQCQVDSQVTMMFWYRQQPGQSLTLIATANQGSEATYESGFVIDKFPISRPNLTFSTLTVSNMSPEDSSIYLCSVSGLADSETQYFGPGTRLLVL.

The chain recombines TRBV3-1 (or the pseudogene TRBV3-2) with TRBJ2-5; 7 bases agree with TRBD2. This CDR3 has 18 residues. Per germline, CDR1 LGHDT and CDR2 YNNKEL (reference sequence). V shed 2 bases and J 1 base; nucleotides not matched to a gene: 13. The CDR3 nucleotides are TGTGCCAGCAGCCAACCCCTGGGGGGGGGACCGGTCCAAGAGACCCAGTACTTC. Its translation is CASSQPLGGGPVQETQYF.

The V and J genes are TRBV18 and TRBJ2-1, with D possibly being TRBD2 (5 bases). Germline loops: CDR1 KGHSH, CDR2 LQKENI. The germline V and J ends were trimmed by 5 bases and 0 bases, with 11 bases remaining between them. The CDR3 contains 15 residues. CDR3 sequence (DNA): TGTGCCAGCTCATCCTTAGGGAGCTCCTACAATGAGCAGTTCTTC. Its translation: CASSSLGSSYNEQFF.

The chain links TRBV19 to TRBJ2-3; 8 positions agree with TRBD1. The CDR3 runs to 14 residues. Germline loops: CDR1 LNHDA, CDR2 SQIVND (reference sequence). V gave up 6 bases and J gave up 1 base; unmatched junction bases: 3. In nucleotides, the CDR3 is TGTGCCAGTAGGGCGGACAGGGGCACAGATACGCAGTATTTT. The encoded protein is CASRADRGTDTQYF.

This chain connects TRBV6-5 to TRBJ2-7; 7 bases fit TRBD2. Germline CDR1 MNHEY, CDR2 SVGAGI. J was trimmed by 3 bases and V by 0 bases; bases with no gene match: 5. The CDR3 covers 15 residues. CDR3 amino acids: CASSYSLAEIYEQYF. DNA for the CDR3: TGTGCCAGCAGTTACTCCCTAGCGGAGATCTACGAGCAGTACTTC.

V usage is TRBV12-3 or TRBV12-4 and J usage is TRBJ2-3; no clear D. V was shortened by 4 bases and J by 0 bases, with 2 bases between the two germline ends. The CDR3 totals 12 residues. The CDR3 region is CASSSSTDTQYF. In DNA, the CDR3 is TGTGCCAGCAGTTCGAGCACAGATACGCAGTATTTT.

The chain links TRBV4-2 to TRBJ2-2; D gene uncertain. Germline V gene lookup returns CDR1 LGHNA and CDR2 YNFKEQ. V shed 0 bases and J shed 4 bases, with 9 bases lying between them. This CDR3 is built from 15 residues. The CDR3, as DNA: TGTGCCAGCAGCCAAGATTCGAGCTTCACCGGGGAGCTGTTTTTT. It codes for CASSQDSSFTGELFF.

The V and J genes are TRBV13 and TRBJ1-4; D remains ambiguous. Germline V gene data show CDR1 as PRHDT and CDR2 as FYEKMQ (reference sequence). Deletions cut 5 bases from V and 11 bases from J, with 15 bases between. The CDR3 length is 13 residues. CDR3 nucleotides: TGTGCCAGCAGCCCGCCTATTGGGAGGAAACTGTTTTTT. Translating gives CASSPPIGRKLFF.

This chain joins TRBV7-2 and TRBJ1-5, with D possibly matching TRBD1 (6 bases). Germline lookup yields CDR1 SGHTA and CDR2 FQGNSA. The CDR3 sequence is 15 residues long. Deletions cut 2 bases from V and 2 bases from J, with 10 bases between. This CDR3 reads CASSLISGGNQPQHF. The CDR3 DNA follows: TGTGCCAGCAGCTTAATCTCAGGGGGCAATCAGCCCCAGCATTTT.

V gene TRBV6-1 combines with J gene TRBJ2-3, with D possibly called TRBD1 or TRBD2 (7 bases each). Trimming left V 4 bases short and J 8 bases short, with 22 bases between. The CDR3 is 16 residues long. Germline V lookup: CDR1 MNHNS, CDR2 SASEGT. CDR3 coding DNA: TGTGCCAGCAGTGGGGAAAGACAGGGCCTAGCGGTTACGCAGTATTTT. The encoded protein is CASSGERQGLAVTQYF.

V usage is TRBV3-1 (or the pseudogene TRBV3-2) and J usage is TRBJ1-3, with D hard to call. Trimming took off 3 bases at V and 0 bases at J, with 9 bases between the two ends. In germline, CDR1 is LGHDT, CDR2 YNNKEL (reference sequence). CDR3 length equals 15 residues. CDR3 bases: TGTGCCAGCAGCCAGACACACTTCTCTGGAAACACCATATATTTT. Translation gives CASSQTHFSGNTIYF.

The chain couples TRBV19 to TRBJ2-6; a possible D gene is TRBD1 (6 bases). Per germline, CDR1 LNHDA and CDR2 SQIVND (reference sequence). The CDR3 has 14 amino acids. V dropped 10 bases and J dropped 0 bases, with 10 bases sitting between them. This CDR3 is CATGQSSGANVLTF. Here the CDR3 DNA reads TGTGCCACCGGACAGAGCTCTGGGGCCAACGTCCTGACTTTC.